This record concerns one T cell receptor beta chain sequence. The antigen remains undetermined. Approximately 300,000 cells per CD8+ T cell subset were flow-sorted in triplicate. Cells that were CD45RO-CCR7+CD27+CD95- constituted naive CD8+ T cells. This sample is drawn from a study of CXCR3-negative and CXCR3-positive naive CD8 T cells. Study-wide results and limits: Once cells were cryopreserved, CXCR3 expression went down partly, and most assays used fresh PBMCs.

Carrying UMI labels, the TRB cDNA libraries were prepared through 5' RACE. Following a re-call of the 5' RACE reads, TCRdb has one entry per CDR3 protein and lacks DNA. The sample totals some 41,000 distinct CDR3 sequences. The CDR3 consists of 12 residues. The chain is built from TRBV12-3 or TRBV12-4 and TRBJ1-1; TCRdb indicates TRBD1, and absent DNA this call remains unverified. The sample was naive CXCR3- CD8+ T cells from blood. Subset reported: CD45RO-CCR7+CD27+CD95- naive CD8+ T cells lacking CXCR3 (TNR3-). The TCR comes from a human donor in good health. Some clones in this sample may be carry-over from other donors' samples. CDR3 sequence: CASSPRTAEAFF.